This T cell receptor (beta chain) was documented in a study of blood T cell repertoires in COVID-19. Across the study: The study drew acute and convalescent COVID-19 samples from the United States, Italy and Spain. PBMCs, B-cell-depleted T cells, or T cells provided the cDNA or gDNA that made up the material.

Authors' data handling: It was from reference gene primer amplification that nucleated cell counts were estimated. Assay used: immunoSEQ multiplex PCR; TCRdb lists only in-frame clones, some missing. The V and J calls and clone size were taken over from that table, and D and trimming were inferred from the DNA. The table lists around 170,000 clones, around four fifths of them singletons. The CDR3 is made up of 17 amino acids. Germline CDR1 is MDHEN and CDR2 is SYDVKM. V shed 3 bases, J shed 3 bases, and the junction held 11 bases outside the gene matches. The TCR sequence derives from a woman aged 40 to 49 with acute or convalescent COVID-19. Sequenced input: peripheral blood. The V and J genes are TRBV28 and TRBJ2-7; 10 bases match TRBD1. The CDR3: CASSFRTGGKDHYEQYF. The CDR3 DNA follows: TGTGCCAGCAGTTTCCGGACAGGGGGGAAGGATCACTACGAGCAGTACTTC.